This T cell receptor beta chain was sequenced during a study of T cells in Graves' hyperthyroidism and ophthalmopathy (dated by TCRdb to the late 2010s). About the full investigation: Peripheral blood samples were taken at initial diagnosis, before any treatment was given. For training and testing, the roughly 97 patients in the discovery cohort were randomly divided in a 7:3 ratio. Whether ophthalmopathy could be predicted prospectively was tested in an independent validation cohort made up of approximately 19 hyperthyroidism patients plus 17 patients who later progressed to ophthalmopathy. According to the paper, TCR Vbeta CDR3 sequencing was carried out on some 130 peripheral blood samples, which came from approximately 41 ophthalmopathy, fewer than 80 hyperthyroidism and about 17 progressor patients. In six Graves' hyperthyroidism patients, the study also compared T-cell repertoires from thyroid tissue with T-cell repertoires from blood. After sampling, hyperthyroidism patients received methimazole starting at 30 mg daily, and ophthalmopathy patients received high-dose intravenous methylprednisolone. A discovery cohort of about a hundred patients, approximately 45 with Graves' ophthalmopathy and 57 with stable Graves' hyperthyroidism, was used to find distinguishing TCR V-J signatures.

Hyperthyroidism patients were newly diagnosed, with disease duration under 2 months, and aged 18 to 65 years. Patients with uncontrolled infections, other autoimmune diseases, pregnancy or lactation were excluded. Diagnoses were based on clinical symptoms, serum thyroxine and TRAb, thyroid ultrasound and orbital computed tomography. Blood from progressor patients was drawn when they were first diagnosed with hyperthyroidism, before any ophthalmopathy symptoms appeared. PBMCs were isolated from more than 8 ml of fresh peripheral blood by Ficoll-Paque density gradient centrifugation. Progressor patients were defined as those initially diagnosed with Graves' hyperthyroidism in whom ophthalmopathy developed during follow-up. Total RNA was extracted using Trizol reagent, and RNA quality was assessed on an Agilent 2100 Bioanalyzer. In regard to this clonotype: The specificity of this receptor is unknown. No qualities accompany the bases; no much larger clone lies one base away.

The CDR3 runs 16 residues from the cysteine to the phenylalanine. Of all the DNA, just the CDR3 is kept, 48 bases in frame from base 1. CDR1 SGHTA and CDR2 FQGNSA were looked up in the germline V gene. Ends trimmed: V by 2 bases, J by 6 bases; bases unmatched to a gene: 6. The TCR beta CDR3 regions were amplified from RNA transcripts. For the first round of RT-PCR on the TCR CDR3, the HTBI primer set was used together with the Qiagen OneStep RT-PCR kit. Libraries were constructed in a second round of multiplex PCR, after which size selection and purification were carried out. Libraries were sequenced paired-end with 100 bp reads on an Illumina HiSeq2000. The published analysis was carried out like this. SOAPnuke was used to process the raw data, throwing out any read that contained adapters or uncalled bases, had a mean Phred below 15, or lacked an exact constant-primer or identifier match. High-quality paired reads were merged with COPE v1.2.5, and unique nucleotide sequences were defined as clonotypes. Clonotypes were aligned to IMGT TRBV, TRBD and TRBJ reference segments using MiTCR v1.1. Only V-J combinations with frequency above 0.0001, covering about 99% of repertoires, were analysed. The TCS score was defined as the ratio of F50 (clonal expansion) to E x V (chaos), calculated using BLOSUM62-based TCRdist between CDR3 peptides within each V-J. Welch's t-statistics and random forest reduced fewer than 550 V-J features to fewer than 15, which were used in a naive Bayes classifier (R e1071). Through fastp at Q25 and MiXCR, TCRdb rebuilt clones from the public reads, retaining in-frame beta chains. CDR3 protein duplicates are merged, each entry listing the most common genes and DNA. The V and J calls shown here were made by TCRdb, not taken from the authors' results. In this sample the table shows 280,000 or so distinct CDR3 sequences, approximately 16% of which occur a single time. Of the sample, 30% falls within the top ten clones.

The paper's findings and limits, for the study overall: In validation, the model predicted progression to ophthalmopathy with 60% to 71% sensitivity and about 72% specificity, a median of roughly seven months before onset. In cross-validation, a model built on a 13 V-J signature told ophthalmopathy apart from stable hyperthyroidism with 87.88% sensitivity and approximately 81% specificity, and in testing the same model reached 80%/75%. Most expanded thyroid clonotypes (frequency above 0.001) were also found in blood, which suggests that blood repertoires may mirror thyroid immune responses. Sample size was not statistically predetermined, and blinding of investigators to group allocation was not performed.

Rearrangement joined TRBV7-2 to TRBJ1-6; TRBD1 fits 8 bases in the junction. This receptor was taken from a woman aged 45 to 65 with Graves' hyperthyroidism that later progressed to Graves' ophthalmopathy. Input material: blood. The DNA sequence is TGTGCCAGCAGCTTATCGAAGGGACAGGCTAATTCACCCCTCCACTTT. This sequence encodes CASSLSKGQANSPLHF.